Listed below are T cell receptor beta chains from one sample, sequenced in a study of Ad26.COV2.S vaccination and SARS-CoV-2 variants. TCRdb's copy holds only in-frame clones and misses some; the assay was immunoSEQ multiplex PCR. In the table there are some 250,000 clones, around 89% of which are singletons. The source material was peripheral blood, sampled in a trial of Ad26.COV2.S vaccine versus placebo. Receptors originate from a person aged 18 to 65 who received the Ad26.COV2.S COVID-19 vaccine or a placebo. The CDR3 runs from the conserved cysteine through the conserved F or W. Each record gives: J gene, clone size, D gene, V gene, CDR3 protein, CDR3 DNA. D genes are given only for firm matches. Size is omitted from some rows. Given values are once, few, many or a class for expanded clones.

j_call: TRBJ2-3; clone_size: .; d_call: TRBD2; v_call: TRBV6-2/TRBV6-3; cdr3_aa: CASSYRRGTSGVHTDTQYF; cdr3_nt: TGTGCCAGCAGTTACCGACGTGGGACTAGCGGGGTTCATACAGATACGCAGTATTTT
j_call: TRBJ2-5; clone_size: once; d_call: .; v_call: TRBV7-2; cdr3_aa: CASSLGQGYRETQYF; cdr3_nt: TGTGCCAGCAGCTTAGGGCAGGGCTACCGAGAGACCCAGTACTTC
j_call: TRBJ1-3; clone_size: .; d_call: .; v_call: TRBV6-6; cdr3_aa: CASSLGSPRSGNTIYF; cdr3_nt: TGTGCCAGCAGTTTAGGCAGTCCACGCTCTGGAAACACCATATATTTT
j_call: TRBJ2-7; clone_size: once; d_call: .; v_call: TRBV13; cdr3_aa: CASSLAPSEQYF; cdr3_nt: TGTGCCAGCAGCTTAGCCCCTAGCGAGCAGTACTTC
j_call: TRBJ2-7; clone_size: .; d_call: TRBD2; v_call: TRBV18; cdr3_aa: CASSPLAGDYEQYF; cdr3_nt: TGTGCCAGCTCACCGCTAGCGGGGGATTACGAGCAGTACTTC
j_call: TRBJ1-1; clone_size: .; d_call: TRBD1; v_call: TRBV5-1; cdr3_aa: CASSEIRGHTEAFF; cdr3_nt: TGCGCCAGCAGCGAGATCAGGGGGCACACTGAAGCTTTCTTT
j_call: TRBJ2-7; clone_size: once; d_call: TRBD2; v_call: TRBV6-5; cdr3_aa: CASSYSTSGSYEQYF; cdr3_nt: TGTGCCAGCAGTTACTCGACTAGCGGGAGCTACGAGCAGTACTTC
j_call: TRBJ1-3; clone_size: .; d_call: TRBD1; v_call: TRBV13; cdr3_aa: CASKGALREPGNTIYF; cdr3_nt: TGTGCCAGCAAGGGGGCTCTTAGGGAGCCTGGAAACACCATATATTTT
j_call: TRBJ1-4; clone_size: .; d_call: .; v_call: TRBV3-1/TRBV3-2; cdr3_aa: CASSQGRRSVNEKLFF; cdr3_nt: TGTGCCAGCAGCCAAGGGAGGCGGTCAGTTAATGAAAAACTGTTTTTT
j_call: TRBJ1-6; clone_size: few; d_call: .; v_call: TRBV30; cdr3_aa: CAWGRGNSPLHF; cdr3_nt: TGTGCCTGGGGTAGGGGTAATTCACCCCTCCACTTT
j_call: TRBJ2-2; clone_size: .; d_call: .; v_call: TRBV5-1; cdr3_aa: CASSLLNTGELFF; cdr3_nt: TGCGCCAGCAGCTTGTTGAACACCGGGGAGCTGTTTTTT